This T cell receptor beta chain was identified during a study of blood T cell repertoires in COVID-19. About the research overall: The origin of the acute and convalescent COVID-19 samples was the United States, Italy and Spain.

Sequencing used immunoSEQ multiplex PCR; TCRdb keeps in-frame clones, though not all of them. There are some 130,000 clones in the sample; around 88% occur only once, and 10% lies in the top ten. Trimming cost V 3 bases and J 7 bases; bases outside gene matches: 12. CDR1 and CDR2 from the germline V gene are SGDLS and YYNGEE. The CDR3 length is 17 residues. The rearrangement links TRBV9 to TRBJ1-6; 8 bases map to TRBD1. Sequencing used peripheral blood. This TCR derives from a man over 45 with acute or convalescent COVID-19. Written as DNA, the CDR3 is TGTGCCAGCAGCGCAGAGGCCAGACAGGGGTGGAATTCACCCCTCCACTTT. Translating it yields CASSAEARQGWNSPLHF.